The 11 T cell receptor beta chains reported below all come from one sample, sequenced in a study of identical twins. TCRdb ran MiXCR on the 5' RACE reads and lists one entry per CDR3 protein. The repertoire holds approximately 220,000 distinct CDR3 sequences, with approximately 7.8% as singletons. The sample was also linked to a second study, of yellow fever vaccine responses in identical twins.

Sequenced material: CD8+ T cells sorted from blood. All receptors derive from a woman younger than 30 in good health.

This clonotype was recorded at least ten times. The CDR3 reads CASRKLAGGVFTGELFF. CDR3 sequence (DNA): TGTGCCAGCAGAAAACTAGCGGGAGGGGTCTTCACCGGGGAGCTGTTTTTT. This chain connects TRBV6-1 to TRBJ2-2; 13 bases align to TRBD2. Per the germline V gene, CDR1 is MNHNS and CDR2 is SASEGT. The CDR3 is 17 amino acids. V dropped 6 bases and J dropped 4; count of bases not matched to a gene: 8.

This chain joins TRBV5-6 and TRBJ2-3; D uncertain. CDR1 is SGHDT, CDR2 YYEEEE, per germline. CDR3 length equals 14 residues. The V and J ends lost 4 bases and 2 bases respectively, with 11 bases between them. In DNA, the CDR3 is TGTGCCAGCAGCACCGCTCGTTACACAGATACGCAGTATTTT. This sequence encodes CASSTARYTDTQYF.

This clonotype was picked up a small number of times. The V gene is TRBV4-1, the J gene TRBJ2-3; 12 bases fit TRBD2. Germline CDR1 MGHRA, CDR2 YSYEKL. The length of the CDR3 is 18 residues. The junction had 7 bases not matched to a gene; V was cut back by 1 base and J by 2 bases. CDR3 bases: TGCGCCAGCAGCCAAGCCCCGACTAGCGGGGGAAACACAGATACGCAGTATTTT. It is translated as CASSQAPTSGGNTDTQYF.

The chain is built from TRBV20-1 and TRBJ2-3; 7 bases align to TRBD1. Germline trimming cut 6 bases from V and 0 bases from J; bases unmatched to any gene: 12. Germline V lookup: CDR1 DFQATT, CDR2 SNEGSKA (reference sequence). The CDR3 covers 16 residues. The chain's CDR3 is CSATPPGGVSTDTQYF. As DNA, the CDR3 is TGCAGTGCCACCCCGCCAGGGGGAGTTAGCACAGATACGCAGTATTTT.

This clonotype was seen at least ten times. The chain is built from TRBV5-1 and TRBJ2-3, with 11 nucleotides matching TRBD1. CDR1 is SGHRS, CDR2 YFSETQ, per germline. This CDR3 spans 17 amino acids. Trimming cost V 2 bases and J 6 bases; bases outside gene matches: 11. CDR3: CASSFRTGTGGRDTQYF. CDR3 sequence (DNA): TGCGCCAGCAGCTTCCGCACCGGGACAGGGGGTAGGGATACGCAGTATTTT.

This clonotype has a count of ten or more. The gene calls are TRBV4-1 and TRBJ2-1; TRBD2 matches at 8 bases. Germline-derived CDR1 and CDR2 are MGHRA and YSYEKL. CDR3 length: 17 amino acids. V lost 0 bases to trimming and J lost 0 bases; unmatched junction nucleotides: 4. The CDR3: CASSQESGTSSYNEQFF. CDR3 coding DNA: TGCGCCAGCAGCCAAGAATCCGGGACTAGCTCCTACAATGAGCAGTTCTTC.

V and J are TRBV7-8 and TRBJ2-5, with 7 bases identical to TRBD1. CDR1 is SGHVS, CDR2 FQNEAQ, per germline. Germline trimming cut 5 bases from V and 7 bases from J; bases unmatched to any gene: 10. CDR3 size: 14 residues. CDR3 residues: CASSPGTVEATQYF. DNA of the CDR3: TGTGCCAGCAGCCCTGGGACAGTTGAGGCGACCCAGTACTTC.

In this sample, this clonotype turned up a few times. CDR3 in amino acids: CASSHGKHNEQFF. CDR3 bases: TGTGCCAGCAGCCACGGGAAGCACAATGAGCAGTTCTTC. The J gene is TRBJ2-1, the V gene TRBV13; tentative D call: TRBD2 (5 bases). Germline assignment: CDR1 PRHDT and CDR2 FYEKMQ (reference sequence). CDR3 length: 13 residues. The V and J ends lost 5 bases and 5 bases respectively, with 10 bases between them.

On this clonotype: The junction shows a germline mismatch at one end, possibly a read error. This chain links TRBV6-9 with TRBJ2-7; D not resolved. The germline CDR1 and CDR2 sequences are MNHGY and SVAAGI. This CDR3 comprises 11 residues. The CDR3 reads CASSYSYGPFF. The CDR3 coding sequence is TGTGCCAGCAGTTATTCCTATGGTCCCTTTTTC.

This clonotype was picked up a small number of times. The chain has TRBV2 and TRBJ2-1, with D unresolved. V was trimmed by 4 bases and J by 6 bases, leaving 10 bases between them. The germline CDR1 and CDR2 sequences are SNHLY and FYNNEI. The CDR3 extends over 13 amino acids. The CDR3 sequence is CASSASNRNEQFF. The DNA for the CDR3 is TGTGCCAGCAGTGCCTCCAATCGCAATGAGCAGTTCTTC.

This clonotype was seen more than once but under ten times. This chain joins TRBV12-3 or TRBV12-4 and TRBJ2-3, with D maybe TRBD2 (5 bases). The CDR3 sequence is 14 residues long. V was cut by 7 bases and J by 4 bases, with 15 bases left in between. CDR3 sequence: CASTAGESADTQYF. The CDR3 DNA sequence: TGTGCCAGCACCGCGGGCGAATCCGCAGATACGCAGTATTTT.